This entry lists 13 T cell receptor beta chains sequenced from one sample in a study of T cell responses to AZD1222 COVID-19 vaccine. Sequencing used immunoSEQ multiplex PCR; TCRdb keeps in-frame clones, though not all of them. The table records around 130,000 clones, around 91% of them present only once. Sequencing used peripheral blood, obtained on day 0 of AZD1222 vaccination. These receptors were taken from an adult in good health.

A note on this clone: At one of its ends the junction is not consistent with the germline gene, which may arise from a read error. V usage is TRBV6-5 and J usage is TRBJ1-2; D call uncertain. Germline V lookup: CDR1 MNHEY, CDR2 SVGAGI. The CDR3 length is 15 residues. The CDR3 nucleotides read TGTGCCAGCAGGCCTACAGAGGAGACTAACTATGACTACACCTTC. It is translated as CASRPTEETNYDYTF.

This chain joins TRBV23-1 and TRBJ1-5, with D unresolved. TRBV23-1 is labeled an ORF, and its function is uncertain. The CDR3 is 17 amino acids. V was trimmed by 0 bases and J by 0 bases, leaving 12 bases between them. DNA for the CDR3: TGCGCCAGCAGTCAATCCAACCACTGGGATAGCAATCAGCCCCAGCATTTT. It specifies CASSQSNHWDSNQPQHF.

The CDR3 is CSVEGDRGRRETQYF. CDR3 nucleotide sequence: TGCAGCGTTGAAGGGGACAGGGGAAGGAGGGAGACCCAGTACTTC. V and J are TRBV29-1 and TRBJ2-5; 10 bases map to TRBD1. V shed 1 base, J shed 5 bases, and the junction held 7 bases outside the gene matches. Germline CDR1 reads SQVTM; CDR2 reads ANQGSEA. The CDR3 runs to 15 residues.

V usage is TRBV27 and J usage is TRBJ2-3, with 9 bases fitting TRBD1. CDR1 is MNHEY, CDR2 SMNVEV, per germline (reference sequence). V lost 4 bases and J lost 2; bases outside the gene matches: 7. The CDR3 sequence is 16 residues long. CDR3 residues: CASSSGQGIDTDTQYF. In nucleotides, the CDR3 is TGTGCCAGCAGTTCCGGACAGGGGATAGACACAGATACGCAGTATTTT.

The chain links TRBV4-1 to TRBJ2-1; 7 nucleotides line up with TRBD2. V lost 1 base to trimming and J lost 0 bases; unmatched junction nucleotides: 6. The CDR3 extends over 17 amino acids. Germline V gene sequence: CDR1 MGHRA, CDR2 YSYEKL. CDR3 in DNA: TGCGCCAGCAGCCAAGGGTTGCTAGCGGACTCCTACAATGAGCAGTTCTTC. The encoded protein is CASSQGLLADSYNEQFF.

This rearrangement joins TRBV6-6 to TRBJ2-2; a weak D match, TRBD1 (5 bases). The CDR3 is 14 amino acids. Trimming took off 7 bases at V and 4 bases at J, with 13 bases between the two ends. CDR1 and CDR2 (germline): MNHNY, SVGAGI (reference sequence). CDR3 nucleotide sequence: TGTGCCAGCATTCAGGGTTGGGTCACCGGGGAGCTGTTTTTT. Amino acids: CASIQGWVTGELFF.

V gene TRBV7-9 combines with J gene TRBJ2-5; D might be TRBD1 (6 bases). V was shortened by 3 bases and J by 5 bases, with 22 bases between the two germline ends. The length of the CDR3 is 17 residues. Germline CDR1 SEHNR, CDR2 FQNEAQ (reference sequence). The CDR3 nucleotides are TGTGCCAGCAGCTTTCCCTCGGTGGGCTTTCAGGGGGAGACCCAGTACTTC. This translates into CASSFPSVGFQGETQYF.

This rearrangement joins TRBV7-8 to TRBJ2-5; D could derive from TRBD1 or TRBD2 (5 bases each). This CDR3 comprises 14 residues. Trimming shortened V by 10 bases and J by 3 bases, and 18 bases separated the two germline ends. Germline loops: CDR1 SGHVS, CDR2 FQNEAQ. Here the CDR3 reads CATSARGAEETQYF. CDR3 bases: TGTGCCACTTCGGCGAGGGGCGCGGAAGAGACCCAGTACTTC.

This rearrangement joins TRBV4-1 to TRBJ2-1; weak D call: TRBD2 (6 bases). V lost 1 base and J lost 11, with 9 bases in between. The CDR3 runs 12 residues. Looked up from germline, CDR1 is MGHRA and CDR2 is YSYEKL. CDR3 sequence (DNA): TGCGCCAGCAGCCAAGGAACTAGCCAGCAGTTCTTC. Protein: CASSQGTSQQFF.

This clone appeared a few times. The rearrangement joins TRBV28 to TRBJ1-5, with 9 bases fitting TRBD1. J gave up 6 bases and V 5 bases, and 8 bases lay outside the gene matches. CDR1 and CDR2 (germline): MDHEN, SYDVKM. The CDR3 is 15 residues long. The CDR3 DNA sequence: TGTGCCAGCAGTCCCTGGGGACAGGGCAGTCAGCCCCAGCATTTT. Protein product: CASSPWGQGSQPQHF. Supplemented by reference TRBV28 and TRBJ1-5, the full variable domain reads DVKVTQSSRYLVKRTGEKVFLECVQDMDHENMFWYRQDPGLGLRLIYFSYDVKMKEKGDIPEGYSVSREKKERFSLILESASTNQTSMYLCASSPWGQGSQPQHFGDGTRLSIL.

A few counts support this clone. The chain uses TRBV6-5 and TRBJ1-2, with 9 nucleotides matching TRBD1. This CDR3 is 15 amino acids long. Trimming took 10 bases from V and 0 from J; bases not matched to a gene: 9. Germline CDR1 and CDR2: MNHEY and SVGAGI. In DNA, the CDR3 is TGTGCCACCAATTGGGACAGGGCCTCTAACTATGGCTACACCTTC. Translation: CATNWDRASNYGYTF.

This chain links TRBV19 with TRBJ2-4; TRBD1 agrees at 8 bases. Germline values: CDR1 LNHDA, CDR2 SQIVND (reference sequence). V was clipped by 7 bases and J by 9 bases; unmatched bases: 8. CDR3 length: 13 residues. CDR3 bases: TGTGCCAGTATGAGGACAGGGCGTGGCATTCAGTACTTC. Translated: CASMRTGRGIQYF.

CDR3 residues: CSVSKYNEQFF. In nucleotides, the CDR3 is TGCAGCGTTTCAAAGTACAATGAGCAGTTCTTC. J is TRBJ2-1 and V is TRBV29-1; unclear D gene. V was shortened by 5 bases and J by 4 bases, with 6 bases between the two germline ends. CDR1 and CDR2 (germline): SQVTM, ANQGSEA. The CDR3 runs 11 residues.